Below are 11 T cell receptor beta chains sequenced from a single sample in a study of blood T cell repertoires in COVID-19. Using immunoSEQ multiplex PCR, the repertoire was profiled, and TCRdb retains in-frame clones only, with some absent. In the table there are over 150,000 clones, roughly 85% of which are singletons. Sequences were obtained from PBMCs or T cells enriched from blood (not recorded which). Receptor source: a man in his forties or fifties who had recovered from COVID-19.

CDR3 residues: CAIRVENGGYTF. CDR3 in DNA: TGTGCCATCAGGGTGGAGAACGGCGGCTACACCTTC. The chain employs TRBV10-3 and TRBJ1-2; no definite D call. Trimming removed 6 bases from V and 8 bases from J, with 13 bases in between. CDR1 is ENHRY, CDR2 SYGVKD, per germline. This CDR3 is 12 amino acids long.

This chain links TRBV19 with TRBJ2-3; 12 bases match TRBD2. V lost 4 bases and J lost 4; bases outside the gene matches: 15. Germline V gene sequence: CDR1 LNHDA, CDR2 SQIVND (reference sequence). The CDR3 runs 19 residues. The CDR3, as DNA: TGTGCCAGTAGTACCAAAGCCCAACCTAGCGGGGGGGGCTCAGATACGCAGTATTTT. Its translation is CASSTKAQPSGGGSDTQYF.

The genes are TRBV3-1 (or the pseudogene TRBV3-2) and TRBJ2-7, with D possibly TRBD2 on 6 matching bases. CDR1 LGHDT and CDR2 YNNKEL come from the germline V gene (reference sequence). The CDR3 has 16 residues. The ends were cut back, 2 bases at V and 0 bases at J, with 14 bases in the middle. In nucleotides, the CDR3 is TGTGCCAGCAGCCAATACCCGATGCGGGACTCCTACGAGCAGTACTTC. Residues: CASSQYPMRDSYEQYF.

V gene TRBV3-1 (or the pseudogene TRBV3-2) combines with J gene TRBJ2-7, with 8 positions matching TRBD2. Looked up from germline, CDR1 is LGHDT and CDR2 is YNNKEL (reference sequence). The CDR3 is made up of 15 amino acids. V shed 3 bases and J 6 bases; nucleotides not matched to a gene: 10. The CDR3 sequence is CASSHRGAGAGEQYF. In DNA form, the CDR3 reads TGTGCCAGCAGCCACCGGGGAGCGGGAGCAGGCGAGCAGTACTTC.

The chain combines TRBV3-1 (or the pseudogene TRBV3-2) with TRBJ1-1; D may be TRBD1 (5 bases). The V end was cut by 1 base, the J end by 4 bases, with 10 bases between. The CDR3 consists of 14 residues. Germline CDR1 and CDR2: LGHDT and YNNKEL (reference sequence). This chain's CDR3 is CASSQGADITEAFF. The DNA for the CDR3 is TGTGCCAGCAGCCAAGGCGCGGACATCACTGAAGCTTTCTTT.

The CDR3 loop is CASSIGAYNEQFF. The CDR3, as DNA: TGTGCCAGTAGTATAGGCGCCTACAATGAGCAGTTCTTC. The rearrangement uses TRBV19 and TRBJ2-1; D gene ambiguous. V was clipped by 1 base and J by 2 bases, with 3 bases between them. The CDR3 runs to 13 residues. Germline loops: CDR1 LNHDA, CDR2 SQIVND (reference sequence).

This chain uses TRBV27 with TRBJ2-7; TRBD2 matches at 8 bases. Looked up from germline, CDR1 is MNHEY and CDR2 is SMNVEV (reference sequence). Germline trimming cut 9 bases from V and 4 bases from J; bases unmatched to any gene: 8. CDR3 length equals 13 residues. Here the CDR3 DNA reads TGTGCCAGTGCGGTAGCGGGATTGTACGAGCAGTACTTC. This sequence encodes CASAVAGLYEQYF.

The chain couples TRBV5-1 to TRBJ2-3, with a weak D call TRBD1 (5 bases). The CDR3 is 15 amino acids. From germline, CDR1 is SGHRS and CDR2 YFSETQ. Trimming removed 7 bases at V and 3 bases at J, with 18 bases between. The DNA of the CDR3 is TGCGCCAGCCTGGACATCTCCAAAGGGACAGATACGCAGTATTTT. Its protein product is CASLDISKGTDTQYF.

V usage is TRBV11-3 and J usage is TRBJ1-1; D unclear. The CDR3 totals 11 residues. V lost 1 base and J lost 8, with 5 bases in between. The germline V gene encodes CDR1 SGHNT and CDR2 YENEEA. CDR3 nucleotides: TGTGCCAGCAGCTTAGGACAAGAAGCTTTCTTT. Encoded protein: CASSLGQEAFF.

V and J are TRBV29-1 and TRBJ1-2; 7 bases map to TRBD1. There are 14 residues in the CDR3. The germline CDR1 and CDR2 sequences are SQVTM and ANQGSEA. The junction had 11 bases not matched to a gene; V was cut back by 7 bases and J by 3 bases. In DNA form, the CDR3 reads TGCAGCGGCAAGACAGGGTCAGGTGACTATGGCTACACCTTC. It specifies CSGKTGSGDYGYTF.

This clone came up once. This CDR3 reads CASSLDLRSQPQHF. The CDR3 region has the DNA TGTGCCAGCAGCTTAGATCTGCGGTCTCAGCCCCAGCATTTT. The chain is built from TRBV11-2 and TRBJ1-5; D uncertain. CDR3 length: 14 amino acids. The V gene lost 0 bases and the J gene lost 6 bases, with 9 bases spanning the gap. CDR1 and CDR2 (germline): SGHAT, FQNNGV.